The 8 T cell receptor beta chains below come from one sample, sequenced in a study of immune heterogeneity within non-small cell lung tumors. At 600 to 750 ng per sample, bulk tumor genomic DNA provided the template. Several widely spaced biopsies per primary tumor were taken during surgery. Enrolled patients presented with newly diagnosed, previously untreated non-small cell lung cancer and underwent curative surgery. In a multiplex PCR, 32 V and 13 J primers amplified TCR beta CDR3. Each CDR3 protein is one row after TCRdb ran MiXCR on the multiplex PCR reads. The table lists some 1,900 distinct CDR3 sequences, about 47% of them singletons. Sample: lung tumor tissue. The receptors stem from a man in his 70s with non-small cell lung cancer.

This clonotype was recorded a few times. The V call is TRBV4-2, the J call TRBJ2-7; D perhaps matches TRBD2 (5 bases). CDR1 and CDR2 from the germline V gene are LGHNA and YNFKEQ. The CDR3 runs 14 residues. Trimming stripped 1 base from V and 3 bases from J, with 10 bases between. The CDR3 loop reads CASSQGSGDYEQYF. CDR3 coding DNA: TGTGCCAGCAGCCAAGGAAGCGGAGACTACGAGCAGTACTTC.

V is TRBV9 and J is TRBJ1-2; maybe TRBD1 (5 bases). The germline CDR1 and CDR2 sequences are SGDLS and YYNGEE. The CDR3 runs to 13 residues. Trimming left V 3 bases short and J 4 bases short, with 10 bases between. Written as DNA, the CDR3 is TGTGCCAGCAGCGCAGGTGGGGGCTATGGCTACACCTTC. This encodes CASSAGGGYGYTF.

To note about this clonotype: Lacking the conserved final phenylalanine or tryptophan, this CDR3 likely reflects a read error. This chain connects TRBV27 to TRBJ1-2; 7 nucleotides match TRBD1. The trim removed 0 bases at V and 4 bases at J, leaving 2 bases unmatched. Germline loops: CDR1 MNHEY, CDR2 SMNVEV (reference sequence). The CDR3 has 14 amino acids. The CDR3 region has the DNA TGTGCCAGCAGTTTATCGGGACAGAGCTATGGCTACACCTCC. This sequence encodes CASSLSGQSYGYTS.

In its sample, this clonotype is large (0.1 to 1%). This rearrangement joins TRBV9 to TRBJ2-7, with TRBD2 matching over 10 bases. J lost 3 bases, V lost 0 bases, and 0 bases had no gene match. The CDR3 consists of 14 residues. The germline gives CDR1 SGDLS, CDR2 YYNGEE. The CDR3 protein is CASSVGTSGYEQYF. As DNA, the CDR3 is TGTGCCAGCAGCGTAGGGACTAGCGGCTACGAGCAGTACTTC.

This chain uses TRBV29-1 with TRBJ1-1; no reliable D call. Germline V CDR1 and CDR2: SQVTM, ANQGSEA. The CDR3 extends over 11 amino acids. Trimming took off 6 bases at V and 8 bases at J, with 13 bases between the two ends. CDR3 nucleotide sequence: TGCAGCGTCTCTATTCAGGAGGAAGCTTTCTTT. Residues: CSVSIQEEAFF. The whole variable domain, filled in from reference TRBV29-1 and TRBJ1-1, reads SAVISQKPSRDICQRGTSLTIQCQVDSQVTMMFWYRQQPGQSLTLIATANQGSEATYESGFVIDKFPISRPNLTFSTLTVSNMSPEDSSIYLCSVSIQEEAFFGQGTRLTVV.

The chain is built from TRBV7-9 and TRBJ1-5, with 9 bases lining up with TRBD1. V dropped 8 bases and J dropped 1; count of bases not matched to a gene: 12. Germline lookup yields CDR1 SEHNR and CDR2 FQNEAQ (reference sequence). The CDR3 runs to 17 residues. The DNA for the CDR3 is TGTGCCAGCGCCCTTACCGGGACAGGGCGAAGCAATCAGCCCCAGCATTTT. Translation gives CASALTGTGRSNQPQHF.

The chain uses TRBV9 and TRBJ1-1; D ambiguous. The CDR3 consists of 15 residues. Deletions cut 0 bases from V and 3 bases from J, with 12 bases between. Germline CDR1 is SGDLS and CDR2 is YYNGEE. The CDR3 protein is CASSVDSNRYTEAFF. The CDR3 coding sequence is TGTGCCAGCAGCGTAGACTCTAATCGATACACTGAAGCTTTCTTT.

This chain uses TRBV5-6 with TRBJ1-4; no reliable D call. V shed 0 bases and J shed 0 bases, with 9 bases lying between them. Germline CDR1 is SGHDT and CDR2 is YYEEEE. The CDR3 extends over 16 amino acids. CDR3 coding DNA: TGTGCCAGCAGCTTGGTGGACCGGACAACTAATGAAAAACTGTTTTTT. Translated: CASSLVDRTTNEKLFF.